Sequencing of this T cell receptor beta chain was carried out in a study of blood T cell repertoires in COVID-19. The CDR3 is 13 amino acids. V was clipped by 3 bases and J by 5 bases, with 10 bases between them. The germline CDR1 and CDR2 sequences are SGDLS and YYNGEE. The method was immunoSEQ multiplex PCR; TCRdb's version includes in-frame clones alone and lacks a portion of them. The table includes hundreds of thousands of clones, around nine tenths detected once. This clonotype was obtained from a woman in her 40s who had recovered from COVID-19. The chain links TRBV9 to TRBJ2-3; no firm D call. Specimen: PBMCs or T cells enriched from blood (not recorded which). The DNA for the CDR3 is TGTGCCAGCAGCGCCCTCACAGAAGATACGCAGTATTTT. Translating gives CASSALTEDTQYF.